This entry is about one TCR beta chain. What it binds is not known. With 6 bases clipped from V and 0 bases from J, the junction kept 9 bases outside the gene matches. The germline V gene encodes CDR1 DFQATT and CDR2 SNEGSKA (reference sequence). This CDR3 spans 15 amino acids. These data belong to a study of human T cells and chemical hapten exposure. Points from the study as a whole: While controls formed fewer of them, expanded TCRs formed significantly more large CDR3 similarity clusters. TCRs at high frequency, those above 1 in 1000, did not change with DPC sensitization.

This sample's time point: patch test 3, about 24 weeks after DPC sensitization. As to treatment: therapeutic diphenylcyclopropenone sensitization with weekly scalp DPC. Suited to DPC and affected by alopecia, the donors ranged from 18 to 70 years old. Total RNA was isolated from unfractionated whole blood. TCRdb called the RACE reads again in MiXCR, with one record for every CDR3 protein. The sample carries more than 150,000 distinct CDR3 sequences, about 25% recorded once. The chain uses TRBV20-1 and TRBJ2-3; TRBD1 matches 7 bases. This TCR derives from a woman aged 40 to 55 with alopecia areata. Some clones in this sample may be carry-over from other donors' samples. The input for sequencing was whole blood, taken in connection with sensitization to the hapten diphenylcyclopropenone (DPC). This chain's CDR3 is CSAGKTGPSTDTQYF. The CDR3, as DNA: TGCAGTGCGGGCAAGACAGGGCCTAGCACAGATACGCAGTATTTT.